The clone carrying this T cell receptor (beta chain) was recorded at least ten times. Its antigen is still unknown. This entry comes from a study of cytomegalovirus exposure and HLA in healthy donors. Study conclusions and caveats: For most subjects, TCR beta sequences were reported to predict HLA-A and HLA-B alleles with accuracy.

Losses at the gene ends were 3 bases for V and 5 bases for J; bases not matched to a gene: 11. The CDR3 covers 16 residues. This PCR relied on a set of 60 Vbeta primers and 13 Jbeta primers. Only in-frame clones appear in the TCRdb table, and some are missing; sequencing was by immunoSEQ multiplex PCR. The table has 150,000 to 200,000 clones, 60% to 80% seen once. Sequencing was done on a sample of PBMCs. The sequence was collected from a man aged 50-59 years in good health and CMV-seropositive. V is TRBV5-3 and J is TRBJ1-3; 7 bases agree with TRBD1. TRBV5-3 is given ORF status, its function remaining uncertain. The CDR3 loop reads CARSSSTGKARNTIYF. DNA for the CDR3: TGTGCCAGAAGCTCCTCGACAGGGAAGGCAAGAAACACCATATATTTT.